These 3 T cell receptor beta chains were sequenced from one sample in a study of CD4+ T cells in melanoma. This table comes from immunoSEQ multiplex PCR, and its TCRdb copy is limited to in-frame clones, with some not included. The top ten hold 1.5% to 1.9% of the sample, which has some 150,000 clones, nearly 95% seen once. All receptors come from a human donor with melanoma.

This sequence joins TRBV4-2 and TRBJ1-4; 10 bases line up with TRBD1. CDR3 size: 17 residues. Germline loops: CDR1 LGHNA, CDR2 YNFKEQ. Trimming removed 8 bases from V and 0 bases from J; junction bases left unmatched: 9. The CDR3 loop is CASGSQGQGATNEKLFF. CDR3 sequence (DNA): TGTGCCAGCGGGTCGCAAGGACAGGGGGCAACTAATGAAAAACTGTTTTTT.

The chain links TRBV4-2 to TRBJ2-5; 10 bases line up with TRBD1. The CDR3 is made up of 14 amino acids. V trimming: 4 bases; J trimming: 4 bases; junction bases outside the gene matches: 3. Germline values: CDR1 LGHNA, CDR2 YNFKEQ. In DNA form, the CDR3 reads TGTGCCAGCAGCCCTCGGGACAGGGGAGAGACCCAGTACTTC. Amino acid sequence: CASSPRDRGETQYF.

The chain combines TRBV18 with TRBJ2-7; a weak D match, TRBD2 (5 bases). The germline V and J ends were trimmed by 5 bases and 0 bases, with 8 bases remaining between them. The CDR3 is made up of 13 amino acids. Germline V CDR1 and CDR2: KGHSH, LQKENI. DNA for the CDR3: TGTGCCAGCTCATCCACTAGCTCCTACGAGCAGTACTTC. Protein sequence: CASSSTSSYEQYF.